Listed below are T cell receptor beta chains from one sample, sequenced in a study of Ad26.COV2.S vaccination and SARS-CoV-2 variants. Using immunoSEQ multiplex PCR, the repertoire was profiled, and TCRdb retains in-frame clones only, with some absent. The sample yields more than 400,000 clones, around 93% seen once. Material: peripheral blood, obtained in a trial of Ad26.COV2.S vaccine versus placebo. These TCRs come from a person aged 18-65 years who received the Ad26.COV2.S COVID-19 vaccine or a placebo. The CDR3 runs from the conserved cysteine through the conserved F or W. A D gene is named only where the DNA matches it firmly.

V	D	CDR3
TRBV29-1	.	CSVAELRETQYF
TRBV3-1/TRBV3-2	.	CASSQEVITTNYGYTF
TRBV27	.	CASSLGPFYEQYF
TRBV29-1	.	CSVYNLRRNTEAFF
TRBV7-8	.	CASSSLGVTKAFF
TRBV7-2	TRBD1	CASSLAHGQGTETQYF
TRBV14	.	CASSQVFSTGPFF
TRBV19	TRBD1	CASSIWDRFNEQFF
TRBV7-2	.	CASSPGTENGYTF
TRBV9	.	CASSAREATNEKLFF
TRBV30	.	CACFEGGRNYGYTF
TRBV21-1	.	CASSSWTSGGQSPYEQYF
TRBV28	TRBD2	CASSRLMTSGGAEGYEQYF
TRBV4-3	.	CASSQDMGLNTEAFF
TRBV7-2	.	CASTLSSGADYEQYF
TRBV6-4	.	CASSPRAYTGELFF
TRBV7-2	.	CASSLRDNEQFF
TRBV3-1/TRBV3-2	TRBD1	CASSHLRQGTGELFF
TRBV2	TRBD1	CAQTDRGGETQYF
TRBV29-1	TRBD2	CSVFLAGAENEQFF
TRBV21-1	.	CASSKDGGNNQPQHF
TRBV19	.	CASSISGGAFYEQYF
TRBV27	.	CASSSGLALYEQYF
TRBV2	.	CASRPTADSGNTIYF
TRBV6-2/TRBV6-3	.	CASSYGFGEQYF
TRBV7-8	TRBD2	CASVIAGGPARYQYF
TRBV13	TRBD1	CASSLLGQGRVEYF
TRBV5-8	TRBD2	CASRPPGLVRDEQFF
TRBV5-5	.	CASILTDRDPLNEQFF
TRBV9	.	CASSVQGTDTQYF
TRBV15	.	CATSRDFTDTQYF
TRBV5-1	.	CASRTQGTTNEKLFF
TRBV6-2/TRBV6-3	.	CASSYSPVYGYTF
TRBV7-8	TRBD1	CASSLGGTANSPLHF
TRBV19	.	CASSIGSPAAYGYTF
TRBV7-9	.	CASSPPDYKDNEQFF
TRBV5-5	TRBD1	CASSRRDRLAKNIQYF
TRBV5-5	.	CASSLGITNSPLHF
TRBV3-1/TRBV3-2	TRBD1	CASSQEGTGVAGELFF
TRBV3-1/TRBV3-2	TRBD2	CASSEQFGGGSYNEQFF
TRBV29-1	TRBD1	CSVEGRTGQPSSYNEQFF
TRBV12-3/TRBV12-4	.	CASSSTWGNGYTF
TRBV27	.	CASSLKDPSYYEQYF